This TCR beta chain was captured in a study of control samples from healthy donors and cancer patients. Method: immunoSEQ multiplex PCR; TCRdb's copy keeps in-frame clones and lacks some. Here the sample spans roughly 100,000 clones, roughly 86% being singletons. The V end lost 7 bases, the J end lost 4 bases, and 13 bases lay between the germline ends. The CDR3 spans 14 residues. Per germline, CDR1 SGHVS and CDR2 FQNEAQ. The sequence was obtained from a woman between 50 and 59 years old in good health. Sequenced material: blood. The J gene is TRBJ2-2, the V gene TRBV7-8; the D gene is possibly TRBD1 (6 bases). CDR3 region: CASIVGQLTGELFF. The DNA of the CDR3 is TGTGCCAGCATCGTCGGACAGCTCACCGGGGAGCTGTTTTTT. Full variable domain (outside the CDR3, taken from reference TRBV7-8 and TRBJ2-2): GAGVSQSPRYKVAKRGQDVALRCDPISGHVSLFWYQQALGQGPEFLTYFQNEAQLDKSGLPSDRFFAERPEGSVSTLKIQRTQQEDSAVYLCASIVGQLTGELFFGEGSRLTVL.